This T cell receptor (beta chain) was sequenced in a study of blood T cell repertoires in COVID-19. Study at large: T cells, B-cell-depleted T cells, or PBMCs supplied cDNA or gDNA.

The CDR3 runs 15 residues. V was trimmed by 5 bases and J by 5 bases, leaving 15 bases between them. Germline V CDR1 and CDR2: SGHVS, FNYEAQ. Authors' data handling: How many nucleated cells were present was estimated from reference gene primer amplification. Some clones are missing from TCRdb's copy, which holds only in-frame ones; the method was immunoSEQ multiplex PCR. The DNA gave D and trimming, while V, J and clone size come from that table. The table has 150,000 to 180,000 clones, around 79% seen once. The sequenced material came from peripheral blood. The genes are TRBV7-6 and TRBJ1-4, with D perhaps TRBD1 (6 bases). The origin of this receptor is a man aged 80 or over with acute or convalescent COVID-19. The CDR3 nucleotides are TGTGCCAGCAGCCCAACGGGGGGCGTGAATGAAAAACTGTTTTTT. Translation: CASSPTGGVNEKLFF.